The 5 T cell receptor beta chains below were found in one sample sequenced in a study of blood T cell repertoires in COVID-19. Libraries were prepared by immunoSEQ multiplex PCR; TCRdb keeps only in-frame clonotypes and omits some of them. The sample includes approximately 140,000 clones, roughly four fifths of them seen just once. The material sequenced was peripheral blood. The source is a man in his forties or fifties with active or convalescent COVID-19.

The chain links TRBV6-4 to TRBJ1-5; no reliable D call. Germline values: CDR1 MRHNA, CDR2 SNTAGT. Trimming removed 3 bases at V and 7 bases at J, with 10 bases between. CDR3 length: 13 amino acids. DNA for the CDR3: TGTGCCAGCAGTGAGCAGGAAGGCCAGCCCCAGCATTTT. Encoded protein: CASSEQEGQPQHF.

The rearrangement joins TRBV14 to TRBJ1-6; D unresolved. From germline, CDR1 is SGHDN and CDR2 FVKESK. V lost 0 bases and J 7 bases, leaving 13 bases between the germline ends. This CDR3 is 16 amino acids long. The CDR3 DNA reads TGTGCCAGCAGCCAAGATCACGGGTCCCTGAATTCACCCCTCCACTTT. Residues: CASSQDHGSLNSPLHF.

CDR3 sequence: CASSWASTGKYEQYF. Written as DNA, the CDR3 is TGTGCCAGCAGTTGGGCCTCGACAGGGAAATACGAGCAGTACTTC. The chain uses TRBV28 and TRBJ2-7, with 7 positions matching TRBD1. Trimming removed 4 bases from V and 4 bases from J; junction bases left unmatched: 10. This CDR3 spans 15 amino acids. Looked up from germline, CDR1 is MDHEN and CDR2 is SYDVKM.

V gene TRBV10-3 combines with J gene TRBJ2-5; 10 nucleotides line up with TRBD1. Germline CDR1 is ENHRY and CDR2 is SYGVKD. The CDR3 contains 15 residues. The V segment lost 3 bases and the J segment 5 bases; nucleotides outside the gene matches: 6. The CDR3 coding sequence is TGTGCCATCAGTGACCCGGGACAGGGGACGGAGACCCAGTACTTC. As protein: CAISDPGQGTETQYF.

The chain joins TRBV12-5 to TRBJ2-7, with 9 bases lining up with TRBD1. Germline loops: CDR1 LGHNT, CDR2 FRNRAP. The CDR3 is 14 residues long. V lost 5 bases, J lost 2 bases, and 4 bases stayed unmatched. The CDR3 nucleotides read TGTGCTAGTGGTGTGGACAGGGGCCCCTACGAGCAGTACTTC. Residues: CASGVDRGPYEQYF.